A single sample is the source of the 29 T cell receptor beta chains below, sequenced in a study of cytomegalovirus exposure and HLA in healthy donors. Both 60 Vbeta primers and 13 Jbeta primers went into the PCR. The table came from immunoSEQ multiplex PCR; TCRdb's copy has only in-frame clones and leaves some out. The data hold 130,000 to 150,000 clones, with about 80% observed a single time. The sequencing input was PBMCs. These receptors all come from a female donor in good health and CMV-seronegative.

This clone was counted between two and nine times. The gene calls are TRBV29-1 and TRBJ1-1, with a possible D match to TRBD1 (6 bases). Germline loops: CDR1 SQVTM, CDR2 ANQGSEA. V gave up 6 bases and J gave up 7 bases, with 12 bases separating them. This CDR3 contains 11 residues. The DNA for the CDR3 is TGCAGCGTGGGGACAAGCCATGAAGCTTTCTTT. This codes for CSVGTSHEAFF.

This clone has ten or more counts. This chain links TRBV2 with TRBJ2-6; 7 bases align to TRBD1. J gave up 0 bases and V 6 bases, and 5 bases lay outside the gene matches. The CDR3 is made up of 16 amino acids. The V gene's germline CDR1 is SNHLY and CDR2 FYNNEI. The CDR3 coding sequence is TGTGCCAGCAGAGTGGGACAGTTCTCTGGGGCCAACGTCCTGACTTTC. Translation: CASRVGQFSGANVLTF.

This clone was seen a handful of times. The V call is TRBV30, the J call TRBJ1-1; D gene uncertain. Trimming removed 3 bases from V and 4 bases from J, with 15 bases in between. The germline gives CDR1 GTSNPN, CDR2 SVGIG (reference sequence). This CDR3 is 14 amino acids long. The CDR3 sequence is CAWSPELRGTEAFF. The CDR3 bases are TGTGCCTGGAGCCCTGAACTCCGAGGCACTGAAGCTTTCTTT. The variable domain in full, with the rest retrieved from reference TRBV30 and TRBJ1-1, is SQTIHQWPATLVQPVGSPLSLECTVEGTSNPNLYWYRQAAGRGLQLLFYSVGIGQISSEVPQNLSASRPQDRQFILSSKKLLLSDSGFYLCAWSPELRGTEAFFGQGTRLTVV.

This chain uses TRBV5-1 with TRBJ2-2; D gene uncertain. The CDR3 is 14 amino acids. The germline V gene encodes CDR1 SGHRS and CDR2 YFSETQ. V was shortened by 9 bases and J by 0 bases, with 12 bases between the two germline ends. The CDR3 loop is CATKPGANTGELFF. The CDR3 DNA sequence: TGCGCCACTAAGCCAGGTGCGAACACCGGGGAGCTGTTTTTT.

This clone has only one observation. V gene TRBV18 combines with J gene TRBJ1-2; TRBD1 agrees at 7 bases. CDR3 size: 16 residues. Germline V gene sequence: CDR1 KGHSH, CDR2 LQKENI. Trimming at V came to 3 bases and at J to 4 bases, leaving 11 bases not matched to a gene. CDR3 sequence (DNA): TGTGCCAGCTCACCCGGTGACAGGGCTGTGGGCTATGGCTACACCTTC. Its protein is CASSPGDRAVGYGYTF.

V usage is TRBV27 and J usage is TRBJ1-2, with D maybe TRBD1 (6 bases). The CDR3 contains 13 residues. The V end lost 4 bases, the J end lost 7 bases, and 13 bases lay between the germline ends. CDR1 is MNHEY and CDR2 is SMNVEV in the germline V gene (reference sequence). The CDR3 bases are TGTGCCAGCAGTTCCACAGGGCTCTCTGGCTACACCTTC. Translation: CASSSTGLSGYTF.

The genes are TRBV6-5 and TRBJ2-5, with D possibly matching TRBD2 (5 bases). This CDR3 region has 14 residues. The ends were cut back, 6 bases at V and 5 bases at J, with 16 bases in the middle. CDR1 is MNHEY and CDR2 is SVGAGI in the germline V gene. CDR3 residues: CASRVTRGSETQYF. The CDR3, as DNA: TGTGCCAGCAGAGTTACCCGGGGTAGCGAGACCCAGTACTTC.

This chain links TRBV9 with TRBJ2-1; a weak D match, TRBD2 (6 bases). V lost 4 bases and J lost 5, with 13 bases in between. CDR3 length equals 14 residues. Germline V gene data show CDR1 as SGDLS and CDR2 as YYNGEE. In DNA form, the CDR3 reads TGTGCCAGCAGCCCCTCAGGGAGGAACAATGAGCAGTTCTTC. As protein: CASSPSGRNNEQFF.

The gene calls are TRBV5-1 and TRBJ1-5; D uncertain. Germline CDR1 SGHRS, CDR2 YFSETQ. The CDR3 runs 15 residues. Deletions cut 0 bases from V and 4 bases from J, with 11 bases between. The CDR3 sequence: CASSLAGEDNQPQHF. Here the CDR3 DNA reads TGCGCCAGCAGCTTGGCCGGGGAAGATAATCAGCCCCAGCATTTT.

The chain combines TRBV7-7 with TRBJ2-2, with a weak D call TRBD1 (6 bases). Trimming left V 5 bases short and J 3 bases short, with 16 bases between. The CDR3 is 16 residues long. Germline V CDR1 and CDR2: SSHAT, FNYEAQ (reference sequence). This CDR3 reads CASSTTGKGHTGELFF. The CDR3 region has the DNA TGTGCCAGCAGCACTACAGGGAAGGGGCACACCGGGGAGCTGTTTTTT.

This clone has a handful of counts. In DNA form, the CDR3 reads TGTGCCAGCAGTGAGTTCGGGACAGGGGTTGGACAGCCCCAGCATTTT. This translates into CASSEFGTGVGQPQHF. The chain recombines TRBV6-1 with TRBJ1-5; 10 positions agree with TRBD1. Germline V gives CDR1 MNHNS, CDR2 SASEGT. With V trimmed by 3 bases and J by 7 bases, 9 bases remained unmatched. The CDR3 totals 16 residues.

The chain is built from TRBV7-8 and TRBJ2-1; TRBD1 might be the D (8 bases). This CDR3 spans 16 amino acids. The germline CDR1 and CDR2 sequences are SGHVS and FQNEAQ. V shed 5 bases and J shed 11 bases, with 25 bases lying between them. The CDR3 spells CASSPRTGRGQQKQFF. In DNA form, the CDR3 reads TGTGCCAGCAGCCCAAGGACAGGGAGGGGACAGCAAAAGCAGTTCTTC.

This sequence joins TRBV6-1 and TRBJ2-1, with D uncertain. Trimming cost V 4 bases and J 8 bases, with 12 bases left between them. CDR3 size: 13 residues. Per the germline V gene, CDR1 is MNHNS and CDR2 is SASEGT. In DNA, the CDR3 is TGTGCCAGCAGTGTGAACAGAGCTTATGAGCAGTTCTTC. It encodes CASSVNRAYEQFF.

V gene TRBV27 combines with J gene TRBJ1-5, with a tentative D call TRBD1 (5 bases). Germline lookup yields CDR1 MNHEY and CDR2 SMNVEV (reference sequence). The CDR3 is made up of 16 amino acids. The V end was cut by 4 bases, the J end by 2 bases, with 15 bases between. The CDR3 loop is CASSSLGGVGNQPQHF. The DNA of the CDR3 is TGTGCCAGCAGTTCCCTGGGGGGGGTCGGCAATCAGCCCCAGCATTTT.

The chain joins TRBV30 to TRBJ2-2; 8 bases map to TRBD1. Germline assignment: CDR1 GTSNPN and CDR2 SVGIG (reference sequence). The CDR3 contains 14 residues. Trimming at V came to 3 bases and at J to 6 bases, leaving 6 bases not matched to a gene. The DNA for the CDR3 is TGTGCCTGGAGGGCCTACAGGGGGGCCGGGGAGCTGTTTTTT. This encodes CAWRAYRGAGELFF.

This clone was seen just once. J is TRBJ1-6 and V is TRBV6-5; D is unresolved. Trimming pared 8 bases from V and 0 bases from J, leaving 11 bases between. Per germline, CDR1 MNHEY and CDR2 SVGAGI. The CDR3 extends over 15 amino acids. In nucleotides, the CDR3 is TGTGCCAGCGGCCCACGGAGCTCCTATAATTCACCCCTCCACTTT. Translating gives CASGPRSSYNSPLHF.

The CDR3 region has the DNA TGTGCCAGCAGCTACCAAGCGTATTCTCCGGGACAGGGGGATTCACCCCTCCACTTT. Translation: CASSYQAYSPGQGDSPLHF. This chain uses TRBV7-9 with TRBJ1-6, with 11 bases that match TRBD1. Germline V CDR1 and CDR2: SEHNR, FQNEAQ (reference sequence). The CDR3 sequence is 19 residues long. V was clipped by 4 bases and J by 8 bases; unmatched bases: 16.

The rearrangement links TRBV6-1 to TRBJ2-1, with TRBD2 matching 7 bases. The germline CDR1 and CDR2 sequences are MNHNS and SASEGT. The CDR3 consists of 15 residues. V lost 5 bases, J lost 6 bases, and 10 bases stayed unmatched. The CDR3 reads CASSKEGGRSNEQFF. As DNA, the CDR3 is TGTGCCAGCAGTAAAGAAGGCGGGAGAAGCAATGAGCAGTTCTTC.

This clone came up a few times. The sample holds other DNA sequences that translate to the same CDR3. The V call is TRBV5-1, the J call TRBJ1-1, with D possibly TRBD1 on 6 matching bases. V lost 4 bases and J 0 bases, leaving 10 bases between the germline ends. This CDR3 has 14 amino acids. In germline, CDR1 is SGHRS, CDR2 YFSETQ. The CDR3 reads CASSLEGVNTEAFF. Written as DNA, the CDR3 is TGCGCCAGCAGCCTCGAGGGGGTGAACACTGAAGCTTTCTTT.

This clone has a single count. This sequence joins TRBV11-2 and TRBJ1-2, with TRBD1 matching over 8 bases. The V segment lost 4 bases and the J segment 3 bases; nucleotides outside the gene matches: 1. The CDR3 runs 13 residues. The germline V gene has CDR1 SGHAT and CDR2 FQNNGV. CDR3 sequence reads: CASSSTGDYGYTF. DNA of the CDR3: TGTGCCAGCAGCTCGACAGGGGACTATGGCTACACCTTC.

The rearrangement joins TRBV28 to TRBJ2-7; 7 bases agree with TRBD2. The germline gives CDR1 MDHEN, CDR2 SYDVKM. This CDR3 is 14 amino acids long. V lost 5 bases and J lost 3; bases outside the gene matches: 7. The CDR3 loop is CASSVTIAGYEQYF. In DNA form, the CDR3 reads TGTGCCAGCAGTGTGACGATAGCGGGCTACGAGCAGTACTTC.

The chain joins TRBV27 to TRBJ1-5, with D possibly matching TRBD1 (6 bases). The CDR3 extends over 15 amino acids. The germline CDR1 and CDR2 sequences are MNHEY and SMNVEV (reference sequence). Between the trimmed V and J ends, which lost 4 bases and 3 bases, there was a span of 13 bases. CDR3 bases: TGTGCCAGCAGTTCTCTAGACAGGACCAATCAGCCCCAGCATTTT. This codes for CASSSLDRTNQPQHF.

This chain links TRBV5-1 with TRBJ2-1, with 11 nucleotides matching TRBD2. In germline, CDR1 is SGHRS, CDR2 YFSETQ. This CDR3 contains 19 residues. V trimming: 1 base; J trimming: 0 bases; junction bases outside the gene matches: 9. The CDR3 reads CASSLSLAGGPSSYNEQFF. In DNA, the CDR3 is TGCGCCAGCAGCTTGAGTCTAGCGGGGGGCCCGAGCTCCTACAATGAGCAGTTCTTC.

The rearrangement links TRBV11-1 to TRBJ2-7, with D perhaps matching TRBD1 (5 bases). The length of the CDR3 is 14 residues. Deletions cut 2 bases from V and 0 bases from J, with 8 bases between. Germline CDR1 SGHAT, CDR2 FQDESV (reference sequence). CDR3: CASSLRTFSYEQYF. CDR3 nucleotide sequence: TGTGCCAGCAGCTTAAGGACATTCTCCTACGAGCAGTACTTC.

J is TRBJ1-6 and V is TRBV9; D may be TRBD1 (5 bases). The CDR3 has 15 amino acids. Germline V gene sequence: CDR1 SGDLS, CDR2 YYNGEE. With 3 bases removed from V and 3 bases from J, the gap between germline ends came to 10 bases. The CDR3 DNA is TGTGCCAGCAGCGACTCAGACAGCTATAATTCACCCCTCCACTTT. Amino acids: CASSDSDSYNSPLHF.

This clone was recorded a few times. The genes are TRBV5-4 and TRBJ2-7; 8 nucleotides align to TRBD1. Per germline, CDR1 SGHNT and CDR2 YYREEE (reference sequence). The length of the CDR3 is 12 residues. The V gene end was trimmed by 4 bases and the J gene end by 6 bases; junction bases not matched to a gene: 3. The CDR3 DNA reads as TGTGCCAGCAGCCCGACAGGGGCCGAGCAGTACTTC. It specifies CASSPTGAEQYF.

The chain has TRBV18 and TRBJ2-7, with D possibly TRBD1 on 6 matching bases. The CDR3 is 16 residues long. The V gene lost 2 bases and the J gene lost 4 bases, with 18 bases spanning the gap. Germline values: CDR1 KGHSH, CDR2 LQKENI. The CDR3 sequence: CASSPNPQGSPYEQYF. For the CDR3, the DNA is TGTGCCAGCTCACCAAACCCACAGGGCAGTCCTTACGAGCAGTACTTC.

The chain uses TRBV7-3 and TRBJ2-1; 7 bases agree with TRBD2. The V gene's germline CDR1 is SGHTA and CDR2 FQGTGA. The V segment lost 4 bases and the J segment 9 bases; nucleotides outside the gene matches: 9. CDR3 length: 14 residues. The CDR3 region has the DNA TGTGCCAGCAGCTGGCTAGCGGCTAGCAGTGAGCAGTTCTTC. As protein: CASSWLAASSEQFF. The full variable domain, in which reference TRBV7-3 and TRBJ2-1 provide the parts outside the CDR3, is GAGVSQTPSNKVTEKGKYVELRCDPISGHTALYWYRQSLGQGPEFLIYFQGTGAADDSGLPNDRFFAVRPEGSVSTLKIQRTERGDSAVYLCASSWLAASSEQFFGPGTRLTVL.

The chain links TRBV4-1 to TRBJ1-2; 7 bases line up with TRBD1. CDR3 size: 16 residues. CDR1 MGHRA and CDR2 YSYEKL come from the germline V gene. Trimming cost V 2 bases and J 5 bases; bases outside gene matches: 11. This CDR3 is CASSQHGDRELYGYTF. The CDR3 nucleotides read TGCGCCAGCAGCCAACATGGCGACAGGGAACTTTATGGCTACACCTTC.